This T cell receptor (beta chain) was identified in a study of shared clonotypes between healthy human individuals. The table came from immunoSEQ multiplex PCR; TCRdb's copy has only in-frame clones and leaves some out. The sample has about 960,000 clones, 70% to 85% seen once; the top ten hold around 1.4%. Germline V gives CDR1 MNHEY, CDR2 SVGAGI. The CDR3 consists of 13 residues. V lost 0 bases to trimming and J lost 4 bases, with 6 bases between them. This clonotype was obtained from a young man in good health. The rearrangement links TRBV6-5 to TRBJ1-2; D remains ambiguous. The sequencing input was memory CD4+ T cells sorted from blood. Subset denoted: CD45RA-negative fraction. CDR3 DNA sequence: TGTGCCAGCAGTTACTCAAATGTCTATGGCTACACCTTC. This gives the protein CASSYSNVYGYTF.